This T cell receptor beta chain was obtained from a study of T cell responses to AZD1222 COVID-19 vaccine. This clone was counted a single time. Its antigen is not identified. Study outcomes and limitations: After the peak T cell response, and only then, were repertoires sampled.

Clones were read by immunoSEQ multiplex PCR, and TCRdb kept only the in-frame ones, dropping some. The repertoire holds 100,000 to 130,000 clones, with approximately 89% as singletons. The V and J ends lost 6 bases and 1 base respectively, with 3 bases between them. This CDR3 contains 11 residues. CDR1 is ENHRY, CDR2 SYGVKD, per germline. The chain joins TRBV10-3 to TRBJ1-1; D call uncertain. The clonotype comes from an adult in good health. Sequenced material: peripheral blood, taken on day 0 of MenACWY control vaccination. In DNA form, the CDR3 reads TGTGCCATCAGGGAGAACACTGAAGCTTTCTTT. This translates into CAIRENTEAFF.